Listed here are 10 T cell receptor beta chains from one sample, sequenced in a study of cytomegalovirus exposure and HLA in healthy donors. The PCR made use of 60 Vbeta and 13 Jbeta primers. The table came from immunoSEQ multiplex PCR; TCRdb's copy has only in-frame clones and leaves some out. Here the sample spans 100,000 to 150,000 clones, about 8.5% being singletons. What was sequenced was PBMCs. Receptors originate from a man aged 35 to 55 in good health and CMV-seronegative.

There are a few counts of this clone. V usage is TRBV5-1 and J usage is TRBJ2-1; TRBD2 is a possible D gene (5 bases). Germline CDR1 reads SGHRS; CDR2 reads YFSETQ. The CDR3 is made up of 10 amino acids. V dropped 4 bases and J dropped 9 bases, with 5 bases sitting between them. CDR3 coding DNA: TGCGCCAGCAGCGGGAGTGAGCAGTTCTTC. Its protein product is CASSGSEQFF.

The genes are TRBV18 and TRBJ2-6, with unresolved D. Between the trimmed V and J ends, which lost 5 bases and 4 bases, there was a span of 9 bases. Germline V gene sequence: CDR1 KGHSH, CDR2 LQKENI. This CDR3 is 14 amino acids long. CDR3 bases: TGTGCCAGCTCATCTACTCACGGGGCCAACGTCCTGACTTTC. The encoded protein is CASSSTHGANVLTF.

The sample holds a few counts of this clone. The rearrangement links TRBV29-1 to TRBJ2-3, with D possibly matching TRBD2 (6 bases). This CDR3 has 13 amino acids. Germline CDR1 is SQVTM and CDR2 is ANQGSEA. Trimming removed 5 bases from V and 1 base from J, with 10 bases in between. The CDR3 region is CSVSGGGTDTQYF. CDR3 DNA sequence: TGCAGCGTTTCGGGCGGGGGCACAGATACGCAGTATTTT.

This clone was counted only a few times. CDR3 bases: TGTGCCATCAGTGTGAACCCGGGACAGGGCTATGATGGCTACACCTTC. As protein: CAISVNPGQGYDGYTF. The chain recombines TRBV10-3 with TRBJ1-2, with 9 bases identical to TRBD1. After removal of 4 bases from V and 6 bases from J, the junction contained 12 bases not matched to a gene. CDR3 length equals 16 residues. Germline V gene lookup returns CDR1 ENHRY and CDR2 SYGVKD.

V is TRBV28 and J is TRBJ1-2; 9 bases fit TRBD1. V lost 7 bases to trimming and J lost 2 bases; unmatched junction nucleotides: 11. The CDR3 length is 16 residues. In germline, CDR1 is MDHEN, CDR2 SYDVKM. The CDR3 region has the DNA TGTGCCAGCAATCCTGACAGGGGGAGAGGAAACTATGGCTACACCTTC. Translated, it gives CASNPDRGRGNYGYTF.

There are a few counts of this clone. The gene calls are TRBV10-3 and TRBJ2-5; 7 nucleotides agree with TRBD2. V was pared by 3 bases and J by 5 bases, with 3 bases of the junction left unmatched. Germline lookup yields CDR1 ENHRY and CDR2 SYGVKD. This CDR3 spans 13 amino acids. The CDR3 DNA follows: TGTGCCATCAGTGACGGGAGGTGGGAGACCCAGTACTTC. The encoded protein is CAISDGRWETQYF.

This clone has a handful of counts. This sequence joins TRBV7-3 and TRBJ2-3; D unresolved. The CDR3 spans 12 residues. V was shortened by 3 bases and J by 4 bases, with 5 bases between the two germline ends. Germline V gene data show CDR1 as SGHTA and CDR2 as FQGTGA. CDR3 nucleotides: TGTGCCAGCAGCTTTAATTCAGATACGCAGTATTTT. The encoded protein is CASSFNSDTQYF. Full variable domain (missing parts from reference TRBV7-3 and TRBJ2-3): GAGVSQTPSNKVTEKGKYVELRCDPISGHTALYWYRQSLGQGPEFLIYFQGTGAADDSGLPNDRFFAVRPEGSVSTLKIQRTERGDSAVYLCASSFNSDTQYFGPGTRLTVL.

This clone has more than one count but fewer than ten. This chain uses TRBV6-5 with TRBJ1-6, with a tentative D call TRBD1 (6 bases). The CDR3 is 14 residues long. Trimming removed 5 bases at V and 7 bases at J, with 12 bases between. The V gene's germline CDR1 is MNHEY and CDR2 SVGAGI. The chain's CDR3 is CASSKTGQNSPLHF. The CDR3 DNA sequence: TGTGCCAGCAGTAAGACAGGCCAAAATTCACCCCTCCACTTT.

This clone was found a few times. The CDR3 bases are TGCGCCAGCAGCCAAGCGTCGGGGAGTAGCAATCAGCCCCAGCATTTT. Residues: CASSQASGSSNQPQHF. V is TRBV4-1 and J is TRBJ1-5, with D uncertain. This CDR3 comprises 16 residues. CDR1 is MGHRA and CDR2 is YSYEKL in the germline V gene. Trimming left V 1 base short and J 0 bases short, with 10 bases between.

The V and J genes are TRBV6-1 and TRBJ2-5; possibly TRBD2 for D (5 bases). CDR1 MNHNS and CDR2 SASEGT come from the germline V gene. The germline V and J ends were trimmed by 2 bases and 4 bases, with 11 bases remaining between them. This CDR3 region has 14 residues. This CDR3 reads CASSERVRAETQYF. The CDR3 DNA is TGTGCCAGCAGTGAACGGGTGAGGGCAGAGACCCAGTACTTC.